One sample yielded the 28 T cell receptor beta chains listed below, sequenced in a study of Ad26.COV2.S vaccination and SARS-CoV-2 variants. Sequenced by immunoSEQ multiplex PCR; TCRdb stores in-frame clones only, minus some. This sample carries roughly 510,000 clones, approximately 88% of them seen once, and the ten largest clones take 9.5% to 15%. Treatment described: over 15 received Ad26.COV2.S at low or high dose, single or two shots; 5 received placebo; per-sample allocation not given. Specimen acquisition occurred on day 63 following the initial vaccine or placebo injection. The specimen was peripheral blood, collected in a trial of Ad26.COV2.S vaccine versus placebo. All receptors come from a person between 18 and 59 years old who received the Ad26.COV2.S COVID-19 vaccine or a placebo.

The gene calls are TRBV2 and TRBJ2-5; 10 positions agree with TRBD2. Trimming removed 4 bases from V and 4 bases from J; junction bases left unmatched: 12. The CDR3 has 17 amino acids. Germline V gene data show CDR1 as SNHLY and CDR2 as FYNNEI. CDR3 sequence (DNA): TGTGCCAGCAGTGCAGACCGTAGCGGGAGGTCCGTAGAGACCCAGTACTTC. Translating gives CASSADRSGRSVETQYF.

The rearrangement links TRBV4-3 to TRBJ2-3; TRBD1 agrees at 7 bases. J gave up 2 bases and V 1 base, and 3 bases lay outside the gene matches. CDR3 length: 15 residues. Germline values: CDR1 LGHNA, CDR2 YSLEER. The CDR3 sequence: CASSQGTGLTDTQYF. In nucleotides, the CDR3 is TGCGCCAGCAGCCAAGGGACAGGCCTCACAGATACGCAGTATTTT.

The chain employs TRBV7-8 and TRBJ1-3; D perhaps matches TRBD1 (5 bases). Germline V gives CDR1 SGHVS, CDR2 FQNEAQ. V was cut by 5 bases and J by 5 bases, with 10 bases left in between. CDR3 length: 13 amino acids. The CDR3 loop reads CASSPDRRNTIYF. The CDR3 DNA sequence: TGTGCCAGCAGCCCTGACAGAAGAAACACCATATATTTT.

The rearrangement uses TRBV28 and TRBJ2-3; 10 positions match TRBD2. The J segment lost 2 bases and the V segment lost 2 bases, leaving 10 bases of the junction unmatched. Germline V gene data show CDR1 as MDHEN and CDR2 as SYDVKM. The CDR3 spans 18 residues. The CDR3, as DNA: TGTGCCAGCAGTTTAGTAGTACTAGCGGGGATTTCCACAGATACGCAGTATTTT. It translates to CASSLVVLAGISTDTQYF.

This clone was seen once. This chain connects TRBV3-1 (or the pseudogene TRBV3-2) to TRBJ2-1, with D uncertain. V lost 4 bases to trimming and J lost 0 bases, with 7 bases between them. Germline CDR1 reads LGHDT; CDR2 reads YNNKEL (reference sequence). The CDR3 runs 14 residues. The CDR3 here is CASSLSASYNEQFF. CDR3 bases: TGTGCCAGCAGCCTGTCGGCCTCCTACAATGAGCAGTTCTTC.

This chain joins TRBV11-2 and TRBJ2-1; tentatively, D is TRBD2 (6 bases). Looked up from germline, CDR1 is SGHAT and CDR2 is FQNNGV. The CDR3 contains 13 residues. Trimming shortened V by 2 bases and J by 7 bases, and 9 bases separated the two germline ends. CDR3 sequence: CASSLYLANEQFF. The CDR3 region has the DNA TGTGCCAGCAGCTTATATCTAGCGAATGAGCAGTTCTTC.

V and J are TRBV6-5 and TRBJ2-1; TRBD1 is a possible D gene (6 bases). Germline values: CDR1 MNHEY, CDR2 SVGAGI. Deletions cut 7 bases from V and 6 bases from J, with 16 bases between. The CDR3 is 14 residues long. The CDR3 sequence: CASTRTDRPNEQFF. The DNA of the CDR3 is TGTGCCAGCACCAGAACCGACAGGCCCAATGAGCAGTTCTTC.

The CDR3 DNA reads TGTGCCAGCAGCCGTAGGACTAGCGGCGTTACAGATACGCAGTATTTT. Its protein product is CASSRRTSGVTDTQYF. This chain joins TRBV7-6 and TRBJ2-3, with 10 bases that match TRBD2. The germline V gene encodes CDR1 SGHVS and CDR2 FNYEAQ. The V gene end was trimmed by 5 bases and the J gene end by 3 bases; junction bases not matched to a gene: 8. This CDR3 spans 16 amino acids.

This chain connects TRBV24-1 to TRBJ2-3; D uncertain. V shed 1 base and J shed 4 bases, with 2 bases lying between them. The CDR3 runs 12 residues. From germline, CDR1 is KGHDR and CDR2 SFDVKD. The CDR3 protein is CATSDFPDTQYF. The DNA for the CDR3 is TGTGCCACCAGTGATTTTCCAGATACGCAGTATTTT.

J is TRBJ2-1 and V is TRBV4-1, with D hard to call. Trimming removed 6 bases at V and 7 bases at J, with 13 bases between. This CDR3 has 13 residues. Germline-derived CDR1 and CDR2 are MGHRA and YSYEKL. The CDR3 bases are TGCGCCAGCAGGGGCGTGGGGTTGAATGAGCAGTTCTTC. Its translation is CASRGVGLNEQFF.

The V and J genes are TRBV7-9 and TRBJ1-2; D unclear. V was clipped by 10 bases and J by 0 bases, with 21 bases between them. CDR1 SEHNR and CDR2 FQNEAQ come from the germline V gene (reference sequence). CDR3 length equals 16 residues. The CDR3 sequence: CAIDEPGVLSNYGYTF. As DNA, the CDR3 is TGTGCCATCGACGAACCCGGGGTCCTCTCTAACTATGGCTACACCTTC.

CDR3 sequence (DNA): TGTGCCACCGGCGGGAGGACAGGGTCGGATGAAGCTTTCTTT. Amino acid sequence: CATGGRTGSDEAFF. The rearrangement joins TRBV15 to TRBJ1-1, with 8 bases matching TRBD1. The CDR3 extends over 14 amino acids. CDR1 is LNHNV and CDR2 is YYDKDF in the germline V gene (reference sequence). Trimming took 8 bases from V and 7 from J; bases not matched to a gene: 12.

The J gene is TRBJ2-4, the V gene TRBV28; D is unclear. Germline V gene sequence: CDR1 MDHEN, CDR2 SYDVKM. The CDR3 spans 11 residues. Trimming stripped 3 bases from V and 8 bases from J, with 5 bases between. The CDR3 bases are TGTGCCAGCAGTTTCGCTGACATTCAGTACTTC. It is translated as CASSFADIQYF.

The chain employs TRBV7-8 and TRBJ2-5, with 10 bases that match TRBD1. V shed 6 bases and J 5 bases; nucleotides not matched to a gene: 12. Germline CDR1 is SGHVS and CDR2 is FQNEAQ. The CDR3 spans 16 residues. The CDR3 reads CASRGRDRGTRETQYF. As DNA, the CDR3 is TGTGCCAGCAGGGGCCGGGACAGGGGAACGCGGGAGACCCAGTACTTC.

CDR3 DNA sequence: TGTGCCAGCAGCCCGACTAGCGGGAGTAGTAGCTACGAGCAGTACTTC. Residues: CASSPTSGSSSYEQYF. This chain joins TRBV13 and TRBJ2-7; 12 nucleotides line up with TRBD2. CDR1 and CDR2 (germline): PRHDT, FYEKMQ (reference sequence). V dropped 5 bases and J dropped 3; count of bases not matched to a gene: 8. The CDR3 spans 16 residues.

The CDR3 bases are TGCGCCAGCAGCTTGGACGCGGGGGCTCCCTACGAGCAGTACTTC. It yields the protein CASSLDAGAPYEQYF. The chain combines TRBV5-1 with TRBJ2-7; D possibly corresponds to TRBD2 (7 bases). The CDR3 length is 15 residues. From germline, CDR1 is SGHRS and CDR2 YFSETQ. V lost 0 bases and J lost 2, with 12 bases in between.

The chain joins TRBV3-1 (or the pseudogene TRBV3-2) to TRBJ2-1, with TRBD2 as a possible D gene (6 bases). The germline gives CDR1 LGHDT, CDR2 YNNKEL (reference sequence). This CDR3 contains 14 residues. Trimming pared 3 bases from V and 11 bases from J, leaving 17 bases between. CDR3: CASSQRLTGRQQFF. Here the CDR3 DNA reads TGTGCCAGCAGCCAGAGGCTCACTGGGAGGCAGCAGTTCTTC.

The V gene is TRBV7-6, the J gene TRBJ1-1, with D perhaps TRBD1 (6 bases). This CDR3 has 16 amino acids. Per the germline V gene, CDR1 is SGHVS and CDR2 is FNYEAQ. Trimming took 1 base from V and 2 from J, leaving 14 bases between them. DNA of the CDR3: TGTGCCAGCAGCTTAGGGGCAGGGGTGGCTAACACTGAAGCTTTCTTT. This translates into CASSLGAGVANTEAFF. The whole variable domain, remainder taken from reference TRBV7-6 and TRBJ1-1, is GAGVSQSPRYKVTKRGQDVALRCDPISGHVSLYWYRQALGQGPEFLTYFNYEAQQDKSGLPNDRFSAERPEGSISTLTIQRTEQRDSAMYRCASSLGAGVANTEAFFGQGTRLTVV.

V is TRBV14 and J is TRBJ2-5, with 8 bases identical to TRBD2. Germline assignment: CDR1 SGHDN and CDR2 FVKESK. There are 16 residues in the CDR3. Losses at the gene ends were 4 bases for V and 3 bases for J; bases not matched to a gene: 10. CDR3 amino acids: CASSPTWGAGEETQYF. CDR3 DNA sequence: TGTGCCAGCAGCCCCACCTGGGGAGCGGGGGAAGAGACCCAGTACTTC.

This clone occurred a few times. The V gene is TRBV7-2, the J gene TRBJ1-5; no clear D gene. V lost 3 bases and J 2 bases, leaving 11 bases between the germline ends. This CDR3 contains 15 residues. CDR1 SGHTA and CDR2 FQGNSA come from the germline V gene. The CDR3 is CASSFSSGGNQPQHF. In DNA, the CDR3 is TGTGCCAGCAGCTTCTCGAGCGGAGGCAATCAGCCCCAGCATTTT.

V and J are TRBV7-2 and TRBJ2-5; TRBD1 is a possible D gene (5 bases). Germline CDR1 reads SGHTA; CDR2 reads FQGNSA. V shed 3 bases and J shed 2 bases, with 13 bases lying between them. This CDR3 comprises 15 residues. The CDR3: CASSLARQKQETQYF. Here the CDR3 DNA reads TGTGCCAGCAGCTTGGCCCGACAGAAACAAGAGACCCAGTACTTC.

The V and J genes are TRBV25-1 and TRBJ2-7; no reliable D call. CDR3 size: 12 residues. The V gene lost 8 bases and the J gene lost 5 bases, with 13 bases spanning the gap. Per the germline V gene, CDR1 is MGHDK and CDR2 is SYGVNS. Written as DNA, the CDR3 is TGTGCCAGCTCCCTAGGGTTCGACGAGCAGTACTTC. Protein product: CASSLGFDEQYF.

This sequence joins TRBV7-2 and TRBJ2-1; 8 positions agree with TRBD1. The trim removed 0 bases at V and 8 bases at J, leaving 6 bases unmatched. The CDR3 has 15 residues. Germline values: CDR1 SGHTA, CDR2 FQGNSA. CDR3 coding DNA: TGTGCCAGCAGCTTAGCACAGGGGGGATTCTATGAGCAGTTCTTC. This translates into CASSLAQGGFYEQFF.

The rearrangement links TRBV5-1 to TRBJ2-7, with D possibly matching TRBD2 (5 bases). In germline, CDR1 is SGHRS, CDR2 YFSETQ. Trimming took 0 bases from V and 0 from J, leaving 13 bases between them. The CDR3 has 16 amino acids. The CDR3 region is CASSLEKEVPSYEQYF. CDR3 sequence (DNA): TGCGCCAGCAGCTTGGAAAAGGAGGTACCCTCCTACGAGCAGTACTTC.

The DNA for the CDR3 is TGTGCCAGCAGTTCAGGGACCCACCTCAGGGCGGAAAAACTGTTTTTT. Translation gives CASSSGTHLRAEKLFF. The chain has TRBV28 and TRBJ1-4, with D perhaps matching TRBD1 (5 bases). The CDR3 loop spans 16 amino acids. The germline V gene encodes CDR1 MDHEN and CDR2 SYDVKM. V was trimmed by 4 bases and J by 8 bases, leaving 20 bases between them. Based on the CDR3 plus reference TRBV28 and TRBJ1-4, the full variable domain is DVKVTQSSRYLVKRTGEKVFLECVQDMDHENMFWYRQDPGLGLRLIYFSYDVKMKEKGDIPEGYSVSREKKERFSLILESASTNQTSMYLCASSSGTHLRAEKLFFGSGTQLSVL.

The chain carries TRBV6-2 or TRBV6-3 and TRBJ2-7, with TRBD1 matching 9 bases. This CDR3 spans 15 amino acids. Germline V gene lookup returns CDR1 MNHEY and CDR2 SVGEGT. J gave up 5 bases and V 6 bases, and 11 bases lay outside the gene matches. DNA for the CDR3: TGTGCCAGCAGCACTCCCGGGACAGGGACCCACGAGCAGTACTTC. Protein sequence: CASSTPGTGTHEQYF.

The chain joins TRBV11-2 to TRBJ2-3; possible D gene TRBD1, 5 bases. Trimming took 1 base from V and 3 from J, leaving 14 bases between them. The CDR3 spans 16 residues. Germline CDR1 reads SGHAT; CDR2 reads FQNNGV. CDR3 in amino acids: CASSLVSGYGTDTQYF. The CDR3 DNA reads as TGTGCCAGCAGCTTAGTTTCAGGGTACGGTACAGATACGCAGTATTTT.

This chain links TRBV6-1 with TRBJ2-7; the D call may be TRBD1 or TRBD2 (6 bases each). Germline lookup yields CDR1 MNHNS and CDR2 SASEGT. Trimming removed 2 bases from V and 7 bases from J, with 15 bases in between. This CDR3 region has 14 residues. The CDR3 region is CASSEWGGGPEQYF. Written as DNA, the CDR3 is TGTGCCAGCAGTGAATGGGGTGGGGGGCCTGAGCAGTACTTC.